These 3 T cell receptor beta chains were sequenced from one sample in a study of blood T cell repertoires in COVID-19. TCRdb's copy holds only in-frame clones and misses some; the assay was immunoSEQ multiplex PCR. The table shows hundreds of thousands of clones, with over 75% occurring only once. Specimen: PBMCs or T cells enriched from blood (not recorded which). Receptors originate from a man aged 30-40 years who had recovered from COVID-19.

The chain uses TRBV23-1 and TRBJ1-6, with D unclear. TRBV23-1 is an ORF for which the function is uncertain. The V end lost 10 bases, the J end lost 9 bases, and 13 bases lay between the germline ends. The CDR3 length is 12 residues. The DNA of the CDR3 is TGCGCCATCTCACTCCCTGGTTCACCCCTCCACTTT. As protein: CAISLPGSPLHF.

The gene calls are TRBV10-3 and TRBJ1-1; no definite D call. The V end was cut by 10 bases, the J end by 1 base, with 13 bases between. The CDR3 runs 13 residues. Germline V gene sequence: CDR1 ENHRY, CDR2 SYGVKD. CDR3 in DNA: TGTGCCACGACACAGAATCCGAACACTGAAGCTTTCTTT. Protein product: CATTQNPNTEAFF.

CDR3 DNA: TGTGCCAGCAGTTACGAGCAGGGAATCTACGAGCAGTACTTC. Translating it yields CASSYEQGIYEQYF. This chain connects TRBV6-5 to TRBJ2-7; possible D gene TRBD1, 5 bases. The CDR3 loop spans 14 amino acids. Germline values: CDR1 MNHEY, CDR2 SVGAGI. The ends were cut back, 2 bases at V and 3 bases at J, with 11 bases in the middle.